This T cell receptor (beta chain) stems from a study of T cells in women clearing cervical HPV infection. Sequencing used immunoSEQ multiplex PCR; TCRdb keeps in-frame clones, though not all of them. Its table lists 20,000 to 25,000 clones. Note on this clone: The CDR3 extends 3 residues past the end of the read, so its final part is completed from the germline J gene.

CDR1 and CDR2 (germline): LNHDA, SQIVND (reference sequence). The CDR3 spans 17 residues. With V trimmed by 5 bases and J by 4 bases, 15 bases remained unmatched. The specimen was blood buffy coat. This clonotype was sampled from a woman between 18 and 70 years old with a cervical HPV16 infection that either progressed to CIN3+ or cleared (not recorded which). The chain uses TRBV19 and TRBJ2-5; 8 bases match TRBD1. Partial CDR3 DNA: TGTGCCAGTAGTGTCGGATTTATCAGGGGGCGGAGAGAGACC. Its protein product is CASSVGFIRGRRET. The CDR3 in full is CASSVGFIRGRRETQYF.